Following are 30 T cell receptor beta chains from one sample sequenced in a study of metastatic and nonmetastatic thyroid tumors. TCRdb re-called the PCR reads with MiXCR. This sample has roughly 83,000 clones, with about 15% found just once. There were no patients who had received any treatment before thyroid surgery. The sample taken for sequencing was blood. These receptors were obtained from a female donor with papillary thyroid cancer or a benign thyroid nodule (not recorded which). Some clones in this sample may be carry-over from other donors' samples.

This clone has only a few counts. One base away lies a much larger clone, so this may be a sequencing read error. The chain joins TRBV11-2 to TRBJ2-2; perhaps TRBD2 as D (5 bases). The length of the CDR3 is 16 residues. Germline CDR1 and CDR2: SGHAT and FQNNGV. V gave up 8 bases and J gave up 5 bases, with 21 bases separating them. As DNA, the CDR3 is TGTGCCAGCGTCCCCAACCGCGGTCGGAGGACCGGGGAGCTGTTTTTT. It is translated as CASVPNRGRRTGELFF.

This clone was observed a few times. A clone one base away is much larger, so this may be a read error. This chain uses TRBV28 with TRBJ2-7; possible D gene TRBD1, 6 bases. This CDR3 spans 14 amino acids. CDR1 and CDR2 from the germline V gene are MDHEN and SYDVKM. Trimming removed 6 bases at V and 3 bases at J, with 15 bases between. The CDR3 spells CASSRTVPFYEQYF. The CDR3 DNA reads as TGTGCCAGCAGCCGGACAGTACCATTCTACGAGCAGTACTTC. Supplemented by reference TRBV28 and TRBJ2-7, the full variable domain reads DVKVTQSSRYLVKRTGEKVFLECVQDMDHENMFWYRQDPGLGLRLIYFSYDVKMKEKGDIPEGYSVSREKKERFSLILESASTNQTSMYLCASSRTVPFYEQYFGPGTRLTVT.

Comments on this clone: Likely a read error: the CDR3 ends without its conserved phenylalanine or tryptophan. The J gene is TRBJ2-7, the V gene TRBV12-3 or TRBV12-4; the D call may be TRBD1 or TRBD2 (5 bases each). Trimming pared 3 bases from V and 5 bases from J, leaving 14 bases between. This CDR3 is built from 14 residues. This CDR3 is CASSLAWGPHEQYL. The CDR3 DNA reads as TGTGCCAGCAGTTTGGCATGGGGACCCCACGAGCAGTACCTC.

This clone has only a few counts. This chain joins TRBV4-2 and TRBJ1-1, with no clear D. The CDR3 length is 13 residues. Per the germline V gene, CDR1 is LGHNA and CDR2 is YNFKEQ. Trimming stripped 1 base from V and 3 bases from J, with 6 bases between. The CDR3 is CASSQGRDTEAFF. In DNA, the CDR3 is TGTGCCAGCAGCCAAGGACGGGACACTGAAGCTTTCTTT.

Worth noting for this clone: This may be a read error, as it is one base from a much larger clone. Other DNA sequences within the sample encode an identical CDR3. The chain recombines TRBV12-5 with TRBJ2-5; D gene uncertain. This CDR3 is 19 amino acids long. The germline gives CDR1 LGHNT, CDR2 FRNRAP. Trimming pared 5 bases from V and 2 bases from J, leaving 27 bases between. CDR3 protein: CASGLYPHKLDRVQETQYF. In DNA form, the CDR3 reads TGTGCTAGTGGTCTCTACCCCCATAAATTGGACCGAGTACAAGAGACCCAGTACTTC.

Ten or more counts support this clone. This rearrangement joins TRBV3-1 to TRBJ2-1; D perhaps matches TRBD1 (5 bases). CDR1 and CDR2 (germline): LGHDT, YNNKEL (reference sequence). The V end lost 4 bases, the J end lost 9 bases, and 10 bases lay between the germline ends. There are 12 residues in the CDR3. The CDR3 sequence is CASSLQGPEQFF. Written as DNA, the CDR3 is TGTGCCAGCAGCCTCCAGGGTCCTGAGCAGTTCTTC.

This clone was observed many times. The chain has TRBV20-1 and TRBJ2-1; the match to TRBD2 covers 15 bases. Germline V lookup: CDR1 DFQATT, CDR2 SNEGSKA (reference sequence). J gave up 3 bases and V 0 bases, and 3 bases lay outside the gene matches. The CDR3 runs to 17 residues. This CDR3 reads CSARDGTSGGYYNEQFF. The CDR3 DNA follows: TGCAGTGCTAGAGACGGGACTAGCGGGGGGTACTACAATGAGCAGTTCTTC.

This clone was observed at least ten times. The chain employs TRBV11-3 and TRBJ2-3; 14 bases are shared with TRBD2. V lost 5 bases and J lost 4; bases outside the gene matches: 5. Germline V gives CDR1 SGHNT, CDR2 YENEEA. CDR3 length: 16 residues. CDR3 nucleotides: TGTGCCAGCAGCCTGGGACTAGCGGGGGCGGCAGATACGCAGTATTTT. This translates into CASSLGLAGAADTQYF.

This clone has at least ten counts. The V call is TRBV4-1, the J call TRBJ2-2; D is unclear. Germline loops: CDR1 MGHRA, CDR2 YSYEKL. Trimming stripped 0 bases from V and 1 base from J, with 9 bases between. The CDR3 extends over 16 amino acids. The CDR3 DNA reads as TGCGCCAGCAGCCAAGACTGGTCCGTGAACACCGGGGAGCTGTTTTTT. This sequence encodes CASSQDWSVNTGELFF.

A word on this clone: A much larger clone sits a single nucleotide away, making a read error possible. The sample carries other DNA sequences with the same CDR3. The CDR3 DNA sequence: TGTGCCAGCAGCGTGGCAGGGAAGCAATCACCCCTCCACTTT. It is translated as CASSVAGKQSPLHF. This rearrangement joins TRBV9 to TRBJ1-6; possible D gene TRBD1, 5 bases. Trimming stripped 2 bases from V and 10 bases from J, with 13 bases between. Per germline, CDR1 SGDLS and CDR2 YYNGEE. The CDR3 sequence is 14 residues long.

This clone was counted ten times or more. The rearrangement uses TRBV9 and TRBJ1-2; 8 positions match TRBD1. Germline trimming cut 4 bases from V and 5 bases from J; bases unmatched to any gene: 13. The CDR3 sequence is 16 residues long. Germline V lookup: CDR1 SGDLS, CDR2 YYNGEE. The CDR3 protein is CASSIGTGPGSYGYTF. CDR3 DNA sequence: TGTGCCAGCAGCATCGGGACAGGCCCGGGGAGTTATGGCTACACCTTC.

The chain combines TRBV4-3 with TRBJ2-7; D is unresolved. CDR3 length equals 15 residues. V lost 0 bases and J lost 0, with 9 bases in between. Germline-derived CDR1 and CDR2 are LGHNA and YSLEER. The CDR3: CASSQEASSSYEQYF. The CDR3 nucleotides read TGCGCCAGCAGCCAAGAGGCTTCGAGCTCCTACGAGCAGTACTTC.

This clone appeared a single time. This could be a read error, since a much larger clone is one nucleotide away. V and J are TRBV20-1 and TRBJ2-1, with 15 bases that match TRBD2. The CDR3 extends over 16 amino acids. Germline V gene data show CDR1 as DFQATT and CDR2 as SNEGSKA (reference sequence). V lost 6 bases to trimming and J lost 8 bases; unmatched junction nucleotides: 11. The CDR3 loop is CSATHGLAGGLDEQFF. The CDR3 DNA is TGCAGTGCCACACACGGACTAGCGGGGGGGCTGGATGAGCAGTTCTTC.

The gene calls are TRBV30 and TRBJ1-2; no definite D call. The CDR3 totals 13 residues. Trimming stripped 3 bases from V and 6 bases from J, with 14 bases between. Germline assignment: CDR1 GTSNPN and CDR2 SVGIG (reference sequence). Here the CDR3 reads CAWSLLGADGYTF. The CDR3 DNA reads as TGTGCCTGGAGCCTTTTGGGTGCTGATGGCTACACCTTC. Full variable domain (outside the CDR3, taken from reference TRBV30 and TRBJ1-2): SQTIHQWPATLVQPVGSPLSLECTVEGTSNPNLYWYRQAAGRGLQLLFYSVGIGQISSEVPQNLSASRPQDRQFILSSKKLLLSDSGFYLCAWSLLGADGYTFGSGTRLTVV.

There are many counts of this clone. The V call is TRBV19, the J call TRBJ2-1; perhaps TRBD1 as D (5 bases). Germline V gene data show CDR1 as LNHDA and CDR2 as SQIVND (reference sequence). The V and J ends lost 7 bases and 6 bases respectively, with 13 bases between them. The CDR3 contains 13 residues. The CDR3 loop is CASTRTLGNEQFF. The DNA for the CDR3 is TGTGCCAGTACCCGGACACTGGGCAATGAGCAGTTCTTC. Looking up the rest from reference TRBV19 and TRBJ2-1 gives the full variable domain: DGGITQSPKYLFRKEGQNVTLSCEQNLNHDAMYWYRQDPGQGLRLIYYSQIVNDFQKGDIAEGYSVSREKKESFPLTVTSAQKNPTAFYLCASTRTLGNEQFFGPGTRLTVL.

This clone showed up many times. The chain is built from TRBV28 and TRBJ2-3, with D hard to call. The germline V and J ends were trimmed by 3 bases and 5 bases, with 6 bases remaining between them. This CDR3 comprises 12 residues. Germline values: CDR1 MDHEN, CDR2 SYDVKM. The CDR3 DNA reads as TGTGCCAGCAGTTTCTCCGGAGATACGCAGTATTTT. Protein: CASSFSGDTQYF.

At least ten counts were recorded for this clone. Within the sample, other DNA sequences also encode this same CDR3. The DNA for the CDR3 is TGTGCCAGCAGTGAAACGGCTAGCGGGGGGGCCAATGAGCAGTTCTTC. It specifies CASSETASGGANEQFF. The V call is TRBV6-4, the J call TRBJ2-1; the match to TRBD2 covers 12 bases. The CDR3 extends over 16 amino acids. Unmatched junction bases numbered 6, after V lost 3 bases and J lost 6 bases. Germline values: CDR1 MRHNA, CDR2 SNTAGT.

This clone was counted a single time. V and J are TRBV7-8 and TRBJ2-7, with 12 bases identical to TRBD2. CDR3 length: 15 residues. Unmatched junction bases numbered 5, after V lost 7 bases and J lost 1 base. Germline CDR1 SGHVS, CDR2 FQNEAQ. This chain's CDR3 is CASTSLAGGSYEQYF. The DNA for the CDR3 is TGTGCCAGCACCTCGCTAGCGGGAGGGTCCTACGAGCAGTACTTC.

There are many counts of this clone. The CDR3 here is CASRLRIYSNQPQHF. For the CDR3, the DNA is TGTGCCAGCAGACTCAGGATTTATAGCAATCAGCCCCAGCATTTT. The gene calls are TRBV28 and TRBJ1-5; D gene ambiguous. Germline V gene data show CDR1 as MDHEN and CDR2 as SYDVKM. The CDR3 loop spans 15 amino acids. V shed 6 bases and J shed 0 bases, with 12 bases lying between them.

This clone has more than one count but fewer than ten. Being one base from a much bigger clone, this may be a read error. This specimen includes other DNA sequences encoding the same CDR3. The chain carries TRBV29-1 and TRBJ1-1, with D perhaps TRBD1 (6 bases). Germline V gives CDR1 SQVTM, CDR2 ANQGSEA. Trimming removed 4 bases from V and 7 bases from J, with 10 bases in between. The CDR3 spans 11 residues. The CDR3: CSVGGHNEAFF. DNA of the CDR3: TGCAGCGTTGGGGGACACAATGAAGCTTTCTTT.

This clone showed up many times. The sample holds other DNA sequences that translate to the same CDR3. This chain connects TRBV7-2 to TRBJ1-2; D gene ambiguous. The CDR3 is 13 amino acids. The germline V gene encodes CDR1 SGHTA and CDR2 FQGNSA. Trimming took 1 base from V and 2 from J, leaving 5 bases between them. For the CDR3, the DNA is TGTGCCAGCAGCTTAGAGCTAAACTATGGCTACACCTTC. Protein product: CASSLELNYGYTF.

Comments on this clone: This clone may be a read error of a much larger clone one base away. The V call is TRBV20-1, the J call TRBJ2-3; D is unresolved. The germline V gene encodes CDR1 DFQATT and CDR2 SNEGSKA (reference sequence). The ends were cut back, 2 bases at V and 3 bases at J, with 9 bases in the middle. The CDR3 totals 13 residues. The CDR3 nucleotides are TGCAGTGCTAGATATAATGGGACAGATACGCAGTATTTT. It specifies CSARYNGTDTQYF.

This clone appeared a few times. A much larger clone is a single base away; this may be a read error. Other nucleotide sequences from this sample produce the same CDR3. This chain connects TRBV7-9 to TRBJ2-2; a possible D gene is TRBD2 (5 bases). Trimming took 5 bases from V and 8 from J, leaving 15 bases between them. Germline CDR1 and CDR2: SEHNR and FQNEAQ (reference sequence). The CDR3 is made up of 14 amino acids. This chain's CDR3 is CASSRDQEAGELFF. The CDR3 nucleotides read TGTGCCAGCAGCAGGGATCAGGAGGCAGGGGAGCTGTTTTTT.

This clone was seen ten or more times. The chain has TRBV5-1 and TRBJ2-5; D gene uncertain. V shed 0 bases and J shed 3 bases, with 0 bases lying between them. The length of the CDR3 is 11 residues. Germline CDR1 and CDR2: SGHRS and YFSETQ. CDR3 nucleotide sequence: TGCGCCAGCAGCTTGGAAGAGACCCAGTACTTC. Its protein is CASSLEETQYF. The full variable domain, with the rest looked up from reference TRBV5-1 and TRBJ2-5, is KAGVTQTPRYLIKTRGQQVTLSCSPISGHRSVSWYQQTPGQGLQFLFEYFSETQRNKGNFPGRFSGRQFSNSRSEMNVSTLELGDSALYLCASSLEETQYFGPGTRLLVL.

The V and J genes are TRBV12-3 or TRBV12-4 and TRBJ1-1, with 8 bases matching TRBD1. Unmatched junction bases numbered 12, after V lost 5 bases and J lost 4 bases. The CDR3 runs to 16 residues. The chain's CDR3 is CASSNQGAPGGTEAFF. In DNA, the CDR3 is TGTGCCAGCAGTAACCAGGGGGCCCCCGGTGGCACTGAAGCTTTCTTT.

About this clone itself: This may come from a read error, since a much larger clone is one base off. V and J are TRBV5-1 and TRBJ2-1; the match to TRBD2 covers 12 bases. The CDR3 spans 17 residues. Looked up from germline, CDR1 is SGHRS and CDR2 is YFSETQ. J lost 7 bases, V lost 1 base, and 9 bases had no gene match. The chain's CDR3 is CASSLWLAGGPENEQFF. Here the CDR3 DNA reads TGCGCCAGCAGCTTGTGGCTAGCGGGGGGGCCCGAGAATGAGCAGTTCTTC. Supplemented by reference TRBV5-1 and TRBJ2-1, the full variable domain reads KAGVTQTPRYLIKTRGQQVTLSCSPISGHRSVSWYQQTPGQGLQFLFEYFSETQRNKGNFPGRFSGRQFSNSRSEMNVSTLELGDSALYLCASSLWLAGGPENEQFFGPGTRLTVL.

This clone was observed at least ten times. The chain joins TRBV11-2 to TRBJ1-1; D possibly corresponds to TRBD1 (5 bases). The CDR3 covers 14 residues. Deletions cut 3 bases from V and 1 base from J, with 9 bases between. CDR1 SGHAT and CDR2 FQNNGV come from the germline V gene. The CDR3 loop reads CASSLWGPNTEAFF. CDR3 bases: TGTGCCAGCAGCTTGTGGGGCCCGAACACTGAAGCTTTCTTT.

With regard to this clone: A much larger clone differs from this one at a single base, so this may be a read error. The chain uses TRBV18 and TRBJ2-1, with D hard to call. Germline lookup yields CDR1 KGHSH and CDR2 LQKENI. The CDR3 is 13 residues long. The DNA for the CDR3 is TGTGCCAGCTCACCACCGATCCAAAATGGGCAGTTCTTC. It encodes CASSPPIQNGQFF.

This clone was recorded many times. Distinct nucleotide sequences in the sample also encode this CDR3. The chain has TRBV20-1 and TRBJ2-2; the D gene is possibly TRBD2 (7 bases). This CDR3 contains 17 residues. V lost 1 base, J lost 6 bases, and 21 bases lay in between. Germline values: CDR1 DFQATT, CDR2 SNEGSKA (reference sequence). The CDR3 reads CSARGAYAGAGPGELFF. DNA for the CDR3: TGCAGTGCTAGAGGGGCCTATGCGGGGGCCGGGCCCGGGGAGCTGTTTTTT.

The sample holds a few counts of this clone. This could be a read error, since a much larger clone is one nucleotide away. The conserved phenylalanine or tryptophan is not found at the CDR3 terminus, so this likely reflects a read error. V usage is TRBV15 and J usage is TRBJ1-3, with D possibly TRBD1 on 6 matching bases. The CDR3 runs 15 residues. CDR1 is LNHNV and CDR2 is YYDKDF in the germline V gene (reference sequence). Between the trimmed V and J ends, which lost 1 base and 6 bases, there was a span of 13 bases. The CDR3, as DNA: TGTGCCACCAGCAGAGCAGGGGTCAGTATAAACACCATATATTCT. Its translation is CATSRAGVSINTIYS.